What follows are 23 T cell receptor beta chains derived from one specimen sequenced in a study of CD8 T cells in Susac syndrome. Random hexamers were used to reverse transcribe about 0.45 to 1 ug of RNA. TCRdb ran MiXCR on the immunoSEQ multiplex PCR reads and lists one entry per CDR3 protein. The sample has about 300,000 distinct CDR3 sequences; about 82% are singletons. Sample: CD8+ T cells from PBMCs. Receptor source: a human donor with multiple sclerosis.

The genes are TRBV7-9 and TRBJ2-2; 12 nucleotides align to TRBD2. Germline loops: CDR1 SEHNR, CDR2 FQNEAQ (reference sequence). Trimming removed 1 base from V and 5 bases from J; junction bases left unmatched: 2. This CDR3 comprises 16 residues. CDR3 coding DNA: TGTGCCAGCAGCTTAGGGACTAGCGGGATAACCGGGGAGCTGTTTTTT. Its translation is CASSLGTSGITGELFF.

This chain joins TRBV7-8 and TRBJ1-1; 8 nucleotides agree with TRBD1. V lost 5 bases to trimming and J lost 5 bases; unmatched junction nucleotides: 10. This CDR3 contains 15 residues. Germline values: CDR1 SGHVS, CDR2 FQNEAQ. The CDR3 here is CASSRGQAAGTEAFF. The CDR3 DNA sequence: TGTGCCAGCAGCAGGGGACAGGCGGCGGGTACTGAAGCTTTCTTT.

The rearrangement uses TRBV6-4 and TRBJ2-1, with 8 bases lining up with TRBD1. This CDR3 has 13 residues. In germline, CDR1 is MRHNA, CDR2 SNTAGT. V gave up 1 base and J gave up 10 bases; unmatched junction bases: 3. The CDR3 coding sequence is TGTGCCAGCAGTGACTTCGGACAGGGAGAGCAGTTCTTC. Translating it yields CASSDFGQGEQFF.

The chain couples TRBV28 to TRBJ1-5, with D hard to call. Germline V lookup: CDR1 MDHEN, CDR2 SYDVKM. This CDR3 is 12 amino acids long. The V gene lost 8 bases and the J gene lost 5 bases, with 10 bases spanning the gap. DNA for the CDR3: TGTGCCAGCTCCCCCTGGGATCAGCCCCAGCATTTT. Translation: CASSPWDQPQHF.

The chain has TRBV11-2 and TRBJ2-2; 7 bases map to TRBD2. CDR3 size: 14 residues. The V and J ends lost 8 bases and 3 bases, in that order; junction bases with no gene match: 6. Germline V gene data show CDR1 as SGHAT and CDR2 as FQNNGV. This CDR3 is CASSSGGYTGELFF. In nucleotides, the CDR3 is TGTGCCAGCTCTTCGGGAGGTTACACCGGGGAGCTGTTTTTT. Full variable domain (missing parts from reference TRBV11-2 and TRBJ2-2): EAGVAQSPRYKIIEKRQSVAFWCNPISGHATLYWYQQILGQGPKLLIQFQNNGVVDDSQLPKDRFSAERLKGVDSTLKIQPAKLEDSAVYLCASSSGGYTGELFFGEGSRLTVL.

V gene TRBV3-1 combines with J gene TRBJ1-2; possibly TRBD1 for D (5 bases). The germline V gene has CDR1 LGHDT and CDR2 YNNKEL (reference sequence). Trimming pared 0 bases from V and 2 bases from J, leaving 10 bases between. This CDR3 comprises 15 residues. The CDR3 nucleotides read TGTGCCAGCAGCCAAGAGGGGCTCGGCAACTATGGCTACACCTTC. It yields the protein CASSQEGLGNYGYTF.

This chain uses TRBV29-1 with TRBJ2-7, with D possibly TRBD2 on 6 matching bases. CDR1 is SQVTM and CDR2 is ANQGSEA in the germline V gene. This CDR3 is built from 13 residues. Trimming shortened V by 6 bases and J by 3 bases, and 15 bases separated the two germline ends. For the CDR3, the DNA is TGCAGCGTGTGCCCTAGCGCCAGCTACGAGCAGTACTTC. It specifies CSVCPSASYEQYF.

CDR3 in DNA: TGTGCCAGCAGTGACGGGGGCACCTATGAAAAACTGTTTTTT. Amino acids: CASSDGGTYEKLFF. J is TRBJ1-4 and V is TRBV6-1; a weak D match, TRBD1 (6 bases). Trimming cost V 3 bases and J 6 bases, with 11 bases left between them. CDR1 and CDR2 from the germline V gene are MNHNS and SASEGT. The CDR3 has 14 amino acids.

The rearrangement joins TRBV5-6 to TRBJ2-7; D remains ambiguous. This CDR3 is 14 amino acids long. Germline V lookup: CDR1 SGHDT, CDR2 YYEEEE. Trimming removed 3 bases from V and 0 bases from J, with 10 bases in between. The CDR3 region is CASSSVRPSYEQYF. In DNA form, the CDR3 reads TGTGCCAGCAGCTCCGTGCGGCCCTCCTACGAGCAGTACTTC.

This chain joins TRBV29-1 and TRBJ1-1; D is undetermined. CDR1 is SQVTM and CDR2 is ANQGSEA in the germline V gene. The V gene lost 3 bases and the J gene lost 0 bases, with 2 bases spanning the gap. CDR3 length equals 11 residues. The CDR3 loop reads CSVEVNTEAFF. In DNA, the CDR3 is TGCAGCGTTGAGGTGAACACTGAAGCTTTCTTT.

This clonotype was counted once. The chain is built from TRBV7-9 and TRBJ2-7; 13 positions agree with TRBD2. CDR1 is SEHNR and CDR2 is FQNEAQ in the germline V gene (reference sequence). The CDR3 contains 16 residues. V shed 0 bases and J 1 base; nucleotides not matched to a gene: 0. The DNA for the CDR3 is TGTGCCAGCAGCTTAGCGGGACTAGCGGGATCCTACGAGCAGTACTTC. The encoded protein is CASSLAGLAGSYEQYF.

The chain couples TRBV19 to TRBJ1-2, with 9 bases matching TRBD1. The CDR3 is made up of 13 amino acids. Trimming removed 7 bases from V and 6 bases from J; junction bases left unmatched: 6. Germline CDR1 and CDR2: LNHDA and SQIVND (reference sequence). The DNA for the CDR3 is TGTGCCAGTACCGCCCGGGACAGGGATGGCTACACCTTC. Encoded protein: CASTARDRDGYTF. The full variable domain, completed using reference TRBV19 and TRBJ1-2, is DGGITQSPKYLFRKEGQNVTLSCEQNLNHDAMYWYRQDPGQGLRLIYYSQIVNDFQKGDIAEGYSVSREKKESFPLTVTSAQKNPTAFYLCASTARDRDGYTFGSGTRLTVV.

This clonotype was seen only once. The J gene is TRBJ2-7, the V gene TRBV7-9; 11 bases are a match to TRBD2. The V and J ends lost 3 bases and 5 bases, in that order; junction bases with no gene match: 12. Germline CDR1 and CDR2: SEHNR and FQNEAQ (reference sequence). The CDR3 contains 17 residues. The CDR3 DNA follows: TGTGCCAGCAGCTTTTCCCGGGTAGCGGGAGGGATGAACGAGCAGTACTTC. It yields the protein CASSFSRVAGGMNEQYF.

The CDR3 loop reads CASSFPSLGGRIDTQYF. The CDR3 DNA sequence: TGTGCCAGCAGTTTTCCATCCTTAGGCGGGAGGATAGATACGCAGTATTTT. The genes are TRBV28 and TRBJ2-3; TRBD2 matches 8 bases. CDR1 and CDR2 (germline): MDHEN, SYDVKM. The J segment lost 5 bases and the V segment lost 3 bases, leaving 13 bases of the junction unmatched. CDR3 length equals 17 residues.

This clonotype was seen a single time. CDR3 residues: CASSGSGGEQYF. The CDR3 DNA reads as TGTGCCAGCAGTGGATCAGGGGGCGAGCAGTACTTC. V is TRBV27 and J is TRBJ2-7; 7 positions match TRBD1. Germline-derived CDR1 and CDR2 are MNHEY and SMNVEV (reference sequence). CDR3 length: 12 residues. Trimming took 5 bases from V and 6 from J; bases not matched to a gene: 4.

In its sample, this clonotype was seen a few times. This sequence joins TRBV4-3 and TRBJ2-7; 11 bases align to TRBD2. CDR3 length: 16 amino acids. Germline CDR1 and CDR2: LGHNA and YSLEER. The ends lost 2 bases at V and 3 bases at J; junction bases unmatched: 6. The CDR3 loop is CASSQMRGLAGYEQYF. CDR3 sequence (DNA): TGCGCCAGCAGCCAAATGAGAGGACTAGCGGGCTACGAGCAGTACTTC.

CDR3 region: CASSFPRDDYGYTF. CDR3 DNA: TGTGCCAGCAGCTTTCCCAGGGATGACTATGGCTACACCTTC. The J gene is TRBJ1-2, the V gene TRBV7-9; a possible D gene is TRBD1 (5 bases). The CDR3 has 14 amino acids. Trimming left V 3 bases short and J 3 bases short, with 11 bases between. Germline V lookup: CDR1 SEHNR, CDR2 FQNEAQ (reference sequence). The whole variable domain, remainder taken from reference TRBV7-9 and TRBJ1-2, is DTGVSQNPRHKITKRGQNVTFRCDPISEHNRLYWYRQTLGQGPEFLTYFQNEAQLEKSRLLSDRFSAERPKGSFSTLEIQRTEQGDSAMYLCASSFPRDDYGYTFGSGTRLTVV.

V usage is TRBV7-9 and J usage is TRBJ1-4; tentatively, D is TRBD1 (5 bases). The CDR3 length is 16 residues. V was cut by 0 bases and J by 6 bases, with 14 bases left in between. Germline V lookup: CDR1 SEHNR, CDR2 FQNEAQ (reference sequence). The CDR3 loop is CASSLALRGGDEKLFF. CDR3 bases: TGTGCCAGCAGCTTAGCCTTACGGGGGGGTGATGAAAAACTGTTTTTT.

In DNA form, the CDR3 reads TGTGCCAGCAGCTCACGGGACAGGGTCTACGAGCAGTACTTC. Protein sequence: CASSSRDRVYEQYF. The chain is built from TRBV7-9 and TRBJ2-7, with 9 bases lining up with TRBD1. Germline values: CDR1 SEHNR, CDR2 FQNEAQ (reference sequence). The CDR3 spans 14 residues. J lost 3 bases, V lost 4 bases, and 4 bases had no gene match.

Note on this clonotype: A read error is likely, as this CDR3 ends without the conserved phenylalanine or tryptophan. This chain links TRBV9 with TRBJ1-1; 9 bases agree with TRBD1. Trimming cost V 3 bases and J 0 bases; bases outside gene matches: 6. The germline gives CDR1 SGDLS, CDR2 YYNGEE. The CDR3 runs to 16 residues. CDR3 residues: CASSAGQGRMNTEAFS. The CDR3 region has the DNA TGTGCCAGCAGCGCCGGACAGGGGAGGATGAACACTGAAGCTTTCTCT.

The chain is built from TRBV15 and TRBJ1-5; D call uncertain. Germline-derived CDR1 and CDR2 are LNHNV and YYDKDF (reference sequence). The V and J ends lost 8 bases and 4 bases respectively, with 18 bases between them. The CDR3 length is 15 residues. CDR3 in DNA: TGTGCCACCGCTATAGAGAGAGTGGGGAATCAGCCCCAGCATTTT. It encodes CATAIERVGNQPQHF. Looking up the rest from reference TRBV15 and TRBJ1-5 gives the full variable domain: DAMVIQNPRYQVTQFGKPVTLSCSQTLNHNVMYWYQQKSSQAPKLLFHYYDKDFNNEADTPDNFQSRRPNTSFCFLDIRSPGLGDTAMYLCATAIERVGNQPQHFGDGTRLSIL.

The rearrangement links TRBV3-1 to TRBJ2-1; 9 positions match TRBD1. The CDR3 is 15 residues long. Germline V gene sequence: CDR1 LGHDT, CDR2 YNNKEL (reference sequence). After removal of 3 bases from V and 4 bases from J, the junction contained 4 bases not matched to a gene. CDR3 in DNA: TGTGCCAGCAGCCAGACAGGGGGGAGGTACAATGAGCAGTTCTTC. This codes for CASSQTGGRYNEQFF.

The rearrangement joins TRBV5-6 to TRBJ1-2; possibly TRBD1 for D (6 bases). The CDR3 covers 12 residues. V gave up 4 bases and J gave up 4 bases, with 8 bases separating them. Germline assignment: CDR1 SGHDT and CDR2 YYEEEE. The CDR3 coding sequence is TGTGCCAGCAGCACGACAGGCTATGGCTACACCTTC. This encodes CASSTTGYGYTF.